This T cell receptor (beta chain) was sequenced in a study of T-cell reconstitution after alpha-beta-depleted transplantation in children. V was shortened by 3 bases and J by 6 bases, with 14 bases between the two germline ends. The CDR3 is 14 amino acids. Germline V lookup: CDR1 DFQATT, CDR2 SNEGSKA (reference sequence). Preparation of the TCRbeta library used unique molecular identifiers. TCRdb redid the calling of the PCR reads with MiXCR, one entry per CDR3 protein. The table lists just under 550,000 distinct CDR3 sequences, about a sixth of them singletons, with more than 2.5% in the top ten. This material consisted of PBMCs from the stem cell graft donor, taken from the stem cell graft. The rearrangement links TRBV20-1 to TRBJ1-4, with a possible D match to TRBD1 (6 bases). This clonotype was sampled from a human donor who donated a stem cell graft to a child with acute lymphoblastic leukemia. The CDR3 spells CSAREQGWDEKLFF. The CDR3 bases are TGCAGTGCTAGGGAACAGGGTTGGGATGAAAAACTGTTTTTT.